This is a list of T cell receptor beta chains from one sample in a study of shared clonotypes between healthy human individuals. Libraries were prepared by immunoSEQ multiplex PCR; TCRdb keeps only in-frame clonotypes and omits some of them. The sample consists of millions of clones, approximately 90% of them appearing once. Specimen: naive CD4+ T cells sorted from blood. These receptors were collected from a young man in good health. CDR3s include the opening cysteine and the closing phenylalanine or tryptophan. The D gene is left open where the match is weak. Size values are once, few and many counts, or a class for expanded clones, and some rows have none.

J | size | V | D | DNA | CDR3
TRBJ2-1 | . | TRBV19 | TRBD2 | TGTGCCAGTAGTACGAGCGGGGGCTACAATGAGCAGTTCTTC | CASSTSGGYNEQFF
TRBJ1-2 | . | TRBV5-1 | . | TGCGCCAGCAGCCTTGACAGGAGCCCTCCCTGGGGCTACACCTTC | CASSLDRSPPWGYTF
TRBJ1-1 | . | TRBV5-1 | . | TGCGCCAGCAGCTCAACCGTTTCCGGACTCCGGAACACTGAAGCTTTCTTT | CASSSTVSGLRNTEAFF
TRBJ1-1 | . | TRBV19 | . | TGTGCCAGTAGTGCCCTACAGGGAGGGTTAACTGAAGCTTTCTTT | CASSALQGGLTEAFF
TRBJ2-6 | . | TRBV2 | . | TGTGCCAGCAGCGAGGGACGCTTCTCTGGGGCCAACGTCCTGACTTTC | CASSEGRFSGANVLTF
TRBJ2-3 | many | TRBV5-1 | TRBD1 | TGCGCCAGCACTAGGACAGGGGGCACAGATACGCAGTATTTT | CASTRTGGTDTQYF
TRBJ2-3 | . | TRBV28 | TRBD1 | TGTGCCAGCAGACCAGGGGGCGCTGGGGTGGGAGATACGCAGTATTTT | CASRPGGAGVGDTQYF
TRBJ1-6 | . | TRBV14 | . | TGTGCCAGCAGAATCAACCCTCGCGGCCCGAGCATCTATAATTCACCCCTCCACTTT | CASRINPRGPSIYNSPLHF
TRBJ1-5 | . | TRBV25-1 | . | TGTGCCAGCAGCGAGGACACAACCGTCAATCAGCCCCAGCATTTT | CASSEDTTVNQPQHF
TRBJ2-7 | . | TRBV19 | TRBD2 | TGTGCCAGTAGTATACTGACTAGCGGCCTTACGGAGCAGTACTTC | CASSILTSGLTEQYF
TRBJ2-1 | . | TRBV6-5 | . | TGTGCCAGCAATAGACTTTCTAGCTCCTACAATGAGCAGTTCTTC | CASNRLSSSYNEQFF
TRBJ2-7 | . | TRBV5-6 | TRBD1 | TGTGCCAGCAGCTTGGGACAGGGGGCGCTCGAGCAGTACTTC | CASSLGQGALEQYF
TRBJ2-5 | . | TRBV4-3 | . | TGCGCCAGCAGCTTGGCCGGTAGGCAGCAAGAGACCCAGTACTTC | CASSLAGRQQETQYF
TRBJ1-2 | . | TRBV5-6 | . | TGTGCCAGCATCGAATCAATCTTAGGACTGGGAGCATATGGCTACACCTTC | CASIESILGLGAYGYTF
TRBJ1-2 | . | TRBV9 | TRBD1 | TGTGCCAGCAGCAAAGTACCCCAGGGGGCGGATTGGGCCTTC | CASSKVPQGADWAF
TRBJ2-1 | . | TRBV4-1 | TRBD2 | TGCGCCAGCAGCCAAGCACCGACTAGCGTTAGGAGGCATGAGCAGTTCTTC | CASSQAPTSVRRHEQFF
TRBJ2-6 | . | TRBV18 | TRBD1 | TGTGCCAGCTCACCGTCCGGGACAGGCTTAGGGGGGGCCAACGTCCTGACTTTC | CASSPSGTGLGGANVLTF
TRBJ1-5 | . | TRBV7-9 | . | TGTGCCAGCAGCTCGCATAGCGCCAATCAGCCCCAGCATTTT | CASSSHSANQPQHF
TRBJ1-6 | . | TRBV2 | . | TGTGCCAGCTTACGATCCTCACCCCTCCACTTT | CASLRSSPLHF
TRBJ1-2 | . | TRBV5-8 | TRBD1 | TGTGCCAGCAGCTCCGGACAGGGACCCTATGGCTACACCTTC | CASSSGQGPYGYTF
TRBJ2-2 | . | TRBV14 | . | TGTGCCAGCAGCCAAGATCCAATAAAGGTGATGGCCGGGGAGCTGTTTTTT | CASSQDPIKVMAGELFF
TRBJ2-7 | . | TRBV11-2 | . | TGTGCCAGCAGCTTATGGGACCCCACTAGCAACGAGCAGTACTTC | CASSLWDPTSNEQYF
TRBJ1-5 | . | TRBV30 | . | TGTGCCTGGTCGCCGGGGTCTAGCAATCAGCCCCAGCATTTT | CAWSPGSSNQPQHF
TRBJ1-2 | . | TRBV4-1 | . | TGCGCCAGCAGCCAAGATATGGCCTTTTTGGTCGGCTACACCTTC | CASSQDMAFLVGYTF
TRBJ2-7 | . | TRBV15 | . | TGTGCCACCAGCAGAGATCGGACCCCAGGGGGGTACGAGCAGTACTTC | CATSRDRTPGGYEQYF
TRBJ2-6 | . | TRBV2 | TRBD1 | TGTGCCAGCAGGATGACAGGGGGCGTCTCTGGGGCCAACGTCCTGACTTTC | CASRMTGGVSGANVLTF
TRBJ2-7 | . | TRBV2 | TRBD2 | TGTGCCAGCAGTGCGACTAGCGGGGGGCTCTTGGACTACGAGCAGTACTTC | CASSATSGGLLDYEQYF